A few counts support the clone carrying this T cell receptor beta chain. With ten immunoSEQ deep assay plates, unsorted PBMC DNA underwent sequencing. Method: immunoSEQ multiplex PCR; TCRdb's copy keeps in-frame clones and lacks some. This table holds about 490,000 clones, around 79% found once. Germline CDR1 MGHRA, CDR2 YSYEKL. Trimming removed 0 bases from V and 7 bases from J; junction bases left unmatched: 13. The length of the CDR3 is 17 residues. The sample originates from a study of shared clonotypes between healthy human individuals. The rearrangement joins TRBV4-1 to TRBJ2-5; 8 bases fit TRBD2. The sample consisted of PBMCs. The receptor was isolated from a woman aged 40 to 55 in good health. Some clones in this sample may be carry-over from other donors' samples. CDR3 sequence: CASSQDPTSGGLGTQYF. DNA for the CDR3: TGCGCCAGCAGCCAAGATCCTACCAGCGGGGGCCTGGGGACCCAGTACTTC.